The T cell receptor beta chain under discussion was sequenced for a study of post-analysis software for immune sequencing data. Presence of unique molecular identifiers characterized the TCR beta cDNA libraries. Each sample of roughly 0.85 to 11 million input T cells yielded 500,000 or so cDNA molecules, so each molecule approximated one T cell. TCRdb analysed the PCR reads with MiXCR anew, one entry per CDR3 protein. The sample carries under 900,000 distinct CDR3 sequences, 53% recorded once. Study observations and caveats: Batch-matched samples strongly co-clustered by F measure. Five TRBV segments were significantly more frequent in patients than in controls. TRBV5-6, TRBV5-1 and TRBV20-1 were among these segments. Multiple sclerosis patients showed significantly lower normalized Chao1 diversity than controls did.

Worth noting for this clonotype: What it binds is not known.

V was clipped by 4 bases and J by 0 bases, with 9 bases between them. In germline, CDR1 is SQVTM, CDR2 ANQGSEA. This CDR3 contains 13 residues. Sequenced material: blood. This TCR came from a girl aged 10 to 17 with multiple sclerosis. This chain connects TRBV29-1 to TRBJ1-1; D remains ambiguous. The CDR3 DNA is TGCAGCGTTGCAGGCATAATGAACACTGAAGCTTTCTTT. It is translated as CSVAGIMNTEAFF.